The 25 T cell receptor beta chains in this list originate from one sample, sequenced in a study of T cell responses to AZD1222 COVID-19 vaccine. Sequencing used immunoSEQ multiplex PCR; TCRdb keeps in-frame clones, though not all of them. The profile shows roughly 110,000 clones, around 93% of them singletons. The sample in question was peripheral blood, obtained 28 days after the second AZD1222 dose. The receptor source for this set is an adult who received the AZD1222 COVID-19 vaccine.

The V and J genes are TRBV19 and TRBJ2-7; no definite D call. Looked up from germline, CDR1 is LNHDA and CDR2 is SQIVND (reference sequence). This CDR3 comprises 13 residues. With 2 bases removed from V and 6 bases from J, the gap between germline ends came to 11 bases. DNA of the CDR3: TGTGCCAGTAGTATAAATCCGACGGTCGAGCAGTACTTC. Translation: CASSINPTVEQYF.

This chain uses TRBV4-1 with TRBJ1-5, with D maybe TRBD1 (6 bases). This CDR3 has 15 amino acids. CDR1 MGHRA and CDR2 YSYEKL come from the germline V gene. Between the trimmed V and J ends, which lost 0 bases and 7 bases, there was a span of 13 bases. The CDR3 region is CASSQDRNRAQPQHF. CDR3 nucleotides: TGCGCCAGCAGCCAAGATCGTAACAGGGCCCAGCCCCAGCATTTT.

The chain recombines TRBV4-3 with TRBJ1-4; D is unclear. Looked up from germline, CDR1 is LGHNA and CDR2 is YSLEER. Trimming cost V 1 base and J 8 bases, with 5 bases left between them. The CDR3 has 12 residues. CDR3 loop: CASSQVDEKLFF. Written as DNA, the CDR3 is TGCGCCAGCAGCCAAGTGGACGAAAAACTGTTTTTT.

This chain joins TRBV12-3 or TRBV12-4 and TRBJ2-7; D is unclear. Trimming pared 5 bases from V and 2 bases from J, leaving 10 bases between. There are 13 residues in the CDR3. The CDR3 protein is CASSPGPAYEQYF. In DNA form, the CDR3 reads TGTGCCAGCAGTCCCGGGCCCGCCTACGAGCAGTACTTC.

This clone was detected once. As DNA, the CDR3 is TGTGCCAGCAGTTCCAGGGGGCCTTCATCCTACGAGCAGTACTTC. Encoded protein: CASSSRGPSSYEQYF. The chain employs TRBV25-1 and TRBJ2-7; 8 positions match TRBD1. Germline V gives CDR1 MGHDK, CDR2 SYGVNS. V was clipped by 5 bases and J by 1 base; unmatched bases: 7. This CDR3 contains 15 residues.

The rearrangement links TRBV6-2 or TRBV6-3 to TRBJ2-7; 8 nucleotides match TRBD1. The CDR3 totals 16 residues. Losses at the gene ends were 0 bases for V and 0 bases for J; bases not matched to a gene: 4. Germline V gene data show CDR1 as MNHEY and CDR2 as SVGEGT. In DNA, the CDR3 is TGTGCCAGCAGTTACTCGAGGGACAGGCTCTCCTACGAGCAGTACTTC. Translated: CASSYSRDRLSYEQYF.

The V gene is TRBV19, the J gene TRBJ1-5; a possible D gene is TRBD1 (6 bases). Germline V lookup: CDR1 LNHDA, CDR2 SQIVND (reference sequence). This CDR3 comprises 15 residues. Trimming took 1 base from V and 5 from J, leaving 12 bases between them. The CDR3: CASSIGGQNYQPQHF. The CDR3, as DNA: TGTGCCAGTAGTATAGGGGGGCAGAACTATCAGCCCCAGCATTTT. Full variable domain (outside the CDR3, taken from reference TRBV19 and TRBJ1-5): DGGITQSPKYLFRKEGQNVTLSCEQNLNHDAMYWYRQDPGQGLRLIYYSQIVNDFQKGDIAEGYSVSREKKESFPLTVTSAQKNPTAFYLCASSIGGQNYQPQHFGDGTRLSIL.

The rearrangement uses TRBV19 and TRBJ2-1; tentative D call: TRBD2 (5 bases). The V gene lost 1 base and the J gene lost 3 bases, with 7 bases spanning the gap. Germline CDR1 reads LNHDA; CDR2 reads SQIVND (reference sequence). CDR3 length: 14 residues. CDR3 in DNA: TGTGCCAGTAGTATAGGAGGGATCTACAATGAGCAGTTCTTC. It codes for CASSIGGIYNEQFF.

The CDR3 region is CASGTTSGGATDTQYF. In nucleotides, the CDR3 is TGTGCCAGCGGAACCACTAGCGGGGGGGCCACAGATACGCAGTATTTT. The V call is TRBV2, the J call TRBJ2-3, with 13 bases identical to TRBD2. Looked up from germline, CDR1 is SNHLY and CDR2 is FYNNEI. Trimming removed 8 bases from V and 2 bases from J; junction bases left unmatched: 7. The CDR3 consists of 16 residues.

The CDR3 DNA sequence: TGTGCCAGCAGTGAAGGTCCCTCGGACTATTCACCCCTCCACTTT. Its protein is CASSEGPSDYSPLHF. This chain joins TRBV2 and TRBJ1-6; no definite D call. Trimming cost V 1 base and J 8 bases, with 12 bases left between them. The CDR3 is made up of 15 amino acids. CDR1 SNHLY and CDR2 FYNNEI come from the germline V gene. The full variable domain, in which reference TRBV2 and TRBJ1-6 provide the parts outside the CDR3, is EPEVTQTPSHQVTQMGQEVILRCVPISNHLYFYWYRQILGQKVEFLVSFYNNEISEKSEIFDDQFSVERPDGSNFTLKIRSTKLEDSAMYFCASSEGPSDYSPLHFGNGTRLTVT.

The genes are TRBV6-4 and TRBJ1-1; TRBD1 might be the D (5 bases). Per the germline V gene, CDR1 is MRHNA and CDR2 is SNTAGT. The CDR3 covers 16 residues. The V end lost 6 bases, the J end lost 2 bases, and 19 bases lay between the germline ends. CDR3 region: CASSPEGRVVNTEAFF. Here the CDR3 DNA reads TGTGCCAGCAGCCCAGAGGGCAGGGTAGTCAACACTGAAGCTTTCTTT.

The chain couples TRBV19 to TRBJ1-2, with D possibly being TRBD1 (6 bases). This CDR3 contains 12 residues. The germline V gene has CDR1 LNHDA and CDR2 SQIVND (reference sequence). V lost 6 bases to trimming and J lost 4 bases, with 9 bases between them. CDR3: CASRMDSYGYTF. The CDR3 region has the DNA TGTGCCAGTAGAATGGACAGCTATGGCTACACCTTC.

As DNA, the CDR3 is TGTGCCAGCAGCCCCAGAGAAAAACTGTTTTTT. Protein sequence: CASSPREKLFF. The chain recombines TRBV12-3 or TRBV12-4 with TRBJ1-4, with D hard to call. Trimming took 6 bases from V and 8 from J, leaving 7 bases between them. The CDR3 is made up of 11 amino acids.

DNA for the CDR3: TGTGCCTGGAGAGAGATAGCGGATTACTACAATGAGCAGTTCTTC. Its translation is CAWREIADYYNEQFF. The chain uses TRBV30 and TRBJ2-1, with D possibly matching TRBD2 (6 bases). Trimming cost V 3 bases and J 3 bases, with 15 bases left between them. This CDR3 has 15 amino acids. The V gene's germline CDR1 is GTSNPN and CDR2 SVGIG (reference sequence).

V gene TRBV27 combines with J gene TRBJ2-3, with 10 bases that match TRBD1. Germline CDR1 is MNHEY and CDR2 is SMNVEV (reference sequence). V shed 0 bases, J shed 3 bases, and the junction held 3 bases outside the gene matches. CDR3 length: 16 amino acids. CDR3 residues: CASSLSRTGGTDTQYF. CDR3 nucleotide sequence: TGTGCCAGCAGTTTATCTAGGACAGGGGGGACAGATACGCAGTATTTT.

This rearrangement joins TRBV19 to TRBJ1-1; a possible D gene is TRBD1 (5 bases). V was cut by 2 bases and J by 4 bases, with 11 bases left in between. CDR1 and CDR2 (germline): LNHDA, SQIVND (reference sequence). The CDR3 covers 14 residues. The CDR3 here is CASSIQGGSTEAFF. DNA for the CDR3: TGTGCCAGTAGTATACAGGGTGGGAGCACTGAAGCTTTCTTT.

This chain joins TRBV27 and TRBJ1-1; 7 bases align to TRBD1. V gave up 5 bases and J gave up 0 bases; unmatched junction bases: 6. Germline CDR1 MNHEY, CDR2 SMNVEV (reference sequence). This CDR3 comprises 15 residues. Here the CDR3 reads CASSRQGQMNTEAFF. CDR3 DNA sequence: TGTGCCAGCAGTCGACAGGGACAGATGAACACTGAAGCTTTCTTT.

CDR3 sequence: CAITREGATEAFF. CDR3 in DNA: TGTGCCATCACCAGGGAGGGAGCCACTGAAGCTTTCTTT. The V gene is TRBV10-3, the J gene TRBJ1-1; tentatively, D is TRBD1 (5 bases). The V gene's germline CDR1 is ENHRY and CDR2 SYGVKD. The length of the CDR3 is 13 residues. Trimming took 7 bases from V and 4 from J, leaving 13 bases between them.

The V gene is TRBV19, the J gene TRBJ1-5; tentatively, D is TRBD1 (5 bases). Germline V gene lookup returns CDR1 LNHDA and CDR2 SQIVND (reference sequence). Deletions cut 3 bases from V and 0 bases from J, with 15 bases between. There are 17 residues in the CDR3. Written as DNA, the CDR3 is TGTGCCAGTAGTATCGACAGCCGGGGGTATAGCAATCAGCCCCAGCATTTT. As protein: CASSIDSRGYSNQPQHF.

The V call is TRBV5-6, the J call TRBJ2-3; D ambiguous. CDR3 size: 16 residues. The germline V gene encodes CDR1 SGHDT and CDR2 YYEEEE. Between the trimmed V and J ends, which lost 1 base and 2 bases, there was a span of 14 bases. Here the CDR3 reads CASSLRSAGNTDTQYF. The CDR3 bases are TGTGCCAGCAGCTTGAGGTCGGCAGGTAACACAGATACGCAGTATTTT.

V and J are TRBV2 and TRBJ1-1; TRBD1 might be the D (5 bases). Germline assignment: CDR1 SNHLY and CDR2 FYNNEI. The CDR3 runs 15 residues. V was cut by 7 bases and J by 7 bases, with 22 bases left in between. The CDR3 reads CASTMTVGELNEAFF. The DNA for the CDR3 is TGTGCCAGCACCATGACAGTTGGGGAGCTCAATGAAGCTTTCTTT.

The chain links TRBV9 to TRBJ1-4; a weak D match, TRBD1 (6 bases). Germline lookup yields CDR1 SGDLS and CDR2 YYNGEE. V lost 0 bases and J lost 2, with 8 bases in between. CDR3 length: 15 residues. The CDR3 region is CASSVAGATNEKLFF. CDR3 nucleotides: TGTGCCAGCAGCGTAGCAGGGGCGACTAATGAAAAACTGTTTTTT.

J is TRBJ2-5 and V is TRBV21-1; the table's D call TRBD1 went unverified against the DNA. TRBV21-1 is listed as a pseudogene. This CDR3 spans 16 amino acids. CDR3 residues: CASTPGTGFWVRTQYF. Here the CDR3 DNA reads TGTGCCAGCACCCCCGGGACAGGGTTTTGGGTCCGGACCCAGTACTTC.

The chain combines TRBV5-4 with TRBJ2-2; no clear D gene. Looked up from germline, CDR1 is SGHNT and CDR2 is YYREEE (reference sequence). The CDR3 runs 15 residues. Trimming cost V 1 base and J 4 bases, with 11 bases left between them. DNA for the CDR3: TGTGCCAGCAGCTTGATTAGTCCGGTCACCGGGGAGCTGTTTTTT. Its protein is CASSLISPVTGELFF.

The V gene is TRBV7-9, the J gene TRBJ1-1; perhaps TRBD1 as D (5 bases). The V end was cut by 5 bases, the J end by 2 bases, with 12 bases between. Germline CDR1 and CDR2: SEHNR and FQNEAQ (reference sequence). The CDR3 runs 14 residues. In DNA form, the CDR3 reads TGTGCCAGCAGCCGAGGGGCAGAAAACACTGAAGCTTTCTTT. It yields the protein CASSRGAENTEAFF. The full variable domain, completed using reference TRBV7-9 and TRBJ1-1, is DTGVSQNPRHKITKRGQNVTFRCDPISEHNRLYWYRQTLGQGPEFLTYFQNEAQLEKSRLLSDRFSAERPKGSFSTLEIQRTEQGDSAMYLCASSRGAENTEAFFGQGTRLTVV.